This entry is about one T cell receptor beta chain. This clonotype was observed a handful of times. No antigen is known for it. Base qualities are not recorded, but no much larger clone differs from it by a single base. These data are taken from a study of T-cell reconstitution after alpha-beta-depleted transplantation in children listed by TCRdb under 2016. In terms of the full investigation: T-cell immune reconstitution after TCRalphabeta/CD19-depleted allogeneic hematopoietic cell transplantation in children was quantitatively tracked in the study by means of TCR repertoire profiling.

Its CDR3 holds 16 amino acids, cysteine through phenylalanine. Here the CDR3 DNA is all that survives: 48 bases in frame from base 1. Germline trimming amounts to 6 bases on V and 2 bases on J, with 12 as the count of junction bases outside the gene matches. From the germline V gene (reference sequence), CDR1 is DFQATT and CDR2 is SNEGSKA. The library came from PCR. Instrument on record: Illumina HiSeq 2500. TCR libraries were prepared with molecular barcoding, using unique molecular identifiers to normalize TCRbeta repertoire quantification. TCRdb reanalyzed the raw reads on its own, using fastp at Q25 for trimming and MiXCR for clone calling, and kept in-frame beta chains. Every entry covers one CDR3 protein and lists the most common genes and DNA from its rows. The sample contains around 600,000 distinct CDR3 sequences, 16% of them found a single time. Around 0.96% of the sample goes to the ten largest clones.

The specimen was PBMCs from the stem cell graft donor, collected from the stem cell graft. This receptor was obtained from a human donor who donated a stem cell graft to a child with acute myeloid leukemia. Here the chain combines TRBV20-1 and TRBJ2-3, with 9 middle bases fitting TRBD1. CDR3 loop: CSARIYGQGTTDTQYF. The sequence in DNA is TGCAGTGCGAGAATTTACGGACAGGGGACCACAGATACGCAGTATTTT.